These 14 T cell receptor beta chains originate from one sample sequenced in a study of blood T cell repertoires in COVID-19. Using immunoSEQ multiplex PCR, the repertoire was profiled, and TCRdb retains in-frame clones only, with some absent. This sample has approximately 54,000 clones, with 80% to 90% found just once. The source material was peripheral blood. These receptors all stem from a woman in her sixties with acute or convalescent COVID-19.

The chain has TRBV4-2 and TRBJ1-4, with TRBD1 matching 9 bases. The V and J ends lost 0 bases and 3 bases, in that order; junction bases with no gene match: 14. Germline CDR1 LGHNA, CDR2 YNFKEQ. CDR3 length: 20 residues. In nucleotides, the CDR3 is TGTGCCAGCAGCCAAGACCCTCGAAATTACAGGGGGCTGGCTAATGAAAAACTGTTTTTT. Amino acids: CASSQDPRNYRGLANEKLFF.

The chain uses TRBV28 and TRBJ1-2; TRBD1 might be the D (5 bases). The V and J ends lost 5 bases and 2 bases respectively, with 12 bases between them. This CDR3 contains 14 residues. Germline V gene lookup returns CDR1 MDHEN and CDR2 SYDVKM. The CDR3 DNA sequence: TGTGCCAGCAGTCGTCCGGGGGGGAACTATGGCTACACCTTC. It yields the protein CASSRPGGNYGYTF.

This sequence joins TRBV6-5 and TRBJ2-7, with D maybe TRBD2 (5 bases). Germline-derived CDR1 and CDR2 are MNHEY and SVGAGI. The CDR3 length is 14 residues. Trimming took 6 bases from V and 2 from J, leaving 14 bases between them. In DNA form, the CDR3 reads TGTGCCAGCAGAGATGAAGCGGTGGCCTACGAGCAGTACTTC. Its translation is CASRDEAVAYEQYF.

This clone was seen only a few times. The gene calls are TRBV19 and TRBJ2-7, with unresolved D. Germline V gene data show CDR1 as LNHDA and CDR2 as SQIVND (reference sequence). The CDR3 length is 17 residues. Trimming took 0 bases from V and 3 from J, leaving 18 bases between them. CDR3 sequence: CASSIDYNRNVFYEQYF. In DNA form, the CDR3 reads TGTGCCAGTAGTATAGATTACAACCGAAACGTCTTCTACGAGCAGTACTTC.

This clone occurred a few times. The chain carries TRBV10-3 and TRBJ2-2; D is undetermined. The CDR3 is 16 residues long. V gave up 3 bases and J gave up 2 bases, with 13 bases separating them. The V gene's germline CDR1 is ENHRY and CDR2 SYGVKD. CDR3 sequence reads: CAISDPHKQNTGELFF. As DNA, the CDR3 is TGTGCCATCAGTGACCCACATAAACAAAACACCGGGGAGCTGTTTTTT.

The chain recombines TRBV24-1 with TRBJ1-5; unclear D gene. Trimming cost V 3 bases and J 4 bases, with 3 bases left between them. The CDR3 covers 12 residues. Germline-derived CDR1 and CDR2 are KGHDR and SFDVKD. The CDR3 region has the DNA TGTGCCACCAGTGATCCGAATCAGCCCCAGCATTTT. Residues: CATSDPNQPQHF.

The gene calls are TRBV11-1 and TRBJ1-5; D not certain. From germline, CDR1 is SGHAT and CDR2 FQDESV (reference sequence). Trimming took off 0 bases at V and 4 bases at J, with 4 bases between the two ends. This CDR3 is built from 13 residues. As DNA, the CDR3 is TGTGCCAGCAGCTTAGCCCGGAATCAGCCCCAGCATTTT. Translated, it gives CASSLARNQPQHF.

The J gene is TRBJ1-3, the V gene TRBV6-6, with 9 bases fitting TRBD1. Unmatched junction bases numbered 5, after V lost 7 bases and J lost 7 bases. Germline V gene data show CDR1 as MNHNY and CDR2 as SVGAGI (reference sequence). The CDR3 sequence is 13 residues long. In DNA, the CDR3 is TGTGCCAGCACCCTACAGGGGGCGAACACCATATATTTT. Translation: CASTLQGANTIYF.

This rearrangement joins TRBV3-1 (or the pseudogene TRBV3-2) to TRBJ2-5, with 7 nucleotides matching TRBD2. The CDR3 sequence is 17 residues long. Per the germline V gene, CDR1 is LGHDT and CDR2 is YNNKEL (reference sequence). Trimming took 2 bases from V and 3 from J; bases not matched to a gene: 12. CDR3 DNA sequence: TGTGCCAGCAGCCAAATTTTGACTAGTCGGGAGGAAGAGACCCAGTACTTC. Translated, it gives CASSQILTSREEETQYF.

The CDR3 nucleotides are TGTGCCAGTAGTATGATGAGTAGCAATCAGCCCCAGCATTTT. Amino acids: CASSMMSSNQPQHF. V and J are TRBV19 and TRBJ1-5, with D uncertain. The germline gives CDR1 LNHDA, CDR2 SQIVND (reference sequence). V dropped 3 bases and J dropped 0 bases, with 6 bases sitting between them. CDR3 length: 14 residues.

The gene calls are TRBV6-6 and TRBJ1-1; a possible D gene is TRBD1 (6 bases). Trimming cost V 2 bases and J 0 bases, with 7 bases left between them. CDR1 is MNHNY and CDR2 is SVGAGI in the germline V gene (reference sequence). The CDR3 is 14 residues long. CDR3 amino acids: CASSYTGMNTEAFF. The CDR3 coding sequence is TGTGCCAGCAGTTACACAGGGATGAACACTGAAGCTTTCTTT.

The chain joins TRBV10-1 to TRBJ1-2; 7 bases align to TRBD1. The CDR3 sequence is 14 residues long. Per the germline V gene, CDR1 is WNHNN and CDR2 is SYGVQD (reference sequence). The V gene end was trimmed by 6 bases and the J gene end by 4 bases; junction bases not matched to a gene: 8. The CDR3 is CASRIGQAIYGYTF. The CDR3 nucleotides read TGCGCCAGCAGAATAGGACAGGCCATCTATGGCTACACCTTC.

The rearrangement uses TRBV5-4 and TRBJ2-5; a possible D gene is TRBD2 (6 bases). Trimming shortened V by 5 bases and J by 5 bases, and 13 bases separated the two germline ends. The germline CDR1 and CDR2 sequences are SGHNT and YYREEE (reference sequence). This CDR3 region has 13 residues. This CDR3 is CASRTREVETQYF. The CDR3 coding sequence is TGTGCCAGCAGGACCAGGGAGGTGGAGACCCAGTACTTC.

The chain links TRBV11-3 to TRBJ1-1; D perhaps matches TRBD1 (5 bases). The CDR3 runs 13 residues. Germline V CDR1 and CDR2: SGHNT, YENEEA. V gave up 6 bases and J gave up 0 bases, with 8 bases separating them. The CDR3 here is CASRGRVNTEAFF. Written as DNA, the CDR3 is TGTGCCAGCAGGGGCAGGGTGAACACTGAAGCTTTCTTT.